The entry below gives a single TCR beta chain sequence along with its context. Its antigen is not known. These data come from a study of response to subunit inactivated influenza vaccine. Study results and limitations: The authors suggested that every seasonal influenza vaccination recruits few new T cells.

J lost 1 base, V lost 5 bases, and 16 bases had no gene match. CDR1 DFQATT and CDR2 SNEGSKA come from the germline V gene (reference sequence). This CDR3 is built from 18 residues. MiXCR, applied by TCRdb to the RT-PCR reads, yields one record per CDR3 protein. The data hold about 780,000 distinct CDR3 sequences, with around a sixth observed a single time. This rearrangement joins TRBV20-1 to TRBJ2-1, with TRBD2 matching 8 bases. The source is a man aged 50-59 years who received an inactivated influenza vaccine. Source: PBMCs from blood, taken more than 4 days after vaccination. CDR3: CSAVPGTRFIHSYNEQFF. The CDR3 bases are TGCAGTGCTGTCCCCGGGACTAGATTTATTCATTCCTACAATGAGCAGTTCTTC.